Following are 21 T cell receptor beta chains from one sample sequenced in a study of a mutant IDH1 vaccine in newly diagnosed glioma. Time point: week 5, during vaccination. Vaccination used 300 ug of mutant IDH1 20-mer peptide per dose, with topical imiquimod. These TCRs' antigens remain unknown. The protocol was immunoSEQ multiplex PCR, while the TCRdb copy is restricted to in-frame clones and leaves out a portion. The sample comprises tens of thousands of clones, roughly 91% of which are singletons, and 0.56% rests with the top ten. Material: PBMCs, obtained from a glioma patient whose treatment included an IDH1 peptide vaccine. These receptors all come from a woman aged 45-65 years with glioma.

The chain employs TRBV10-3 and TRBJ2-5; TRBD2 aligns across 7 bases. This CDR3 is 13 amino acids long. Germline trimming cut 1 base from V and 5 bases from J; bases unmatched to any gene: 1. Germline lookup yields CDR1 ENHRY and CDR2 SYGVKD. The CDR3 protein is CAISEWEGETQYF. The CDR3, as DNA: TGTGCCATCAGTGAGTGGGAGGGGGAGACCCAGTACTTC.

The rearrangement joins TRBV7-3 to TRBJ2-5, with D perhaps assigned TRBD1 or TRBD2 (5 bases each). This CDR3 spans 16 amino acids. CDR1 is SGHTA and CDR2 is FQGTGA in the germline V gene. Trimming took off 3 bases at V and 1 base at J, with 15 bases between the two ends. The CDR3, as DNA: TGTGCCAGCAGCTTCCCCGGTGGGACCACCCAAGAGACCCAGTACTTC. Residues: CASSFPGGTTQETQYF.

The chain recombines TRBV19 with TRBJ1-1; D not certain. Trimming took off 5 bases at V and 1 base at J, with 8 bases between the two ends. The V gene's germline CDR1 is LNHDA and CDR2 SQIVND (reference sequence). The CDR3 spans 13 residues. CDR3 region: CASSPRGNTEAFF. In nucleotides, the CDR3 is TGTGCCAGTAGTCCCCGGGGGAACACTGAAGCTTTCTTT.

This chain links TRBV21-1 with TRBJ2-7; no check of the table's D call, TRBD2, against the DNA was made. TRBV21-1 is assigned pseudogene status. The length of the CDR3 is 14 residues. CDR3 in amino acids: CASSRNRRSYEQYF. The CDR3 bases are TGTGCCAGCAGCCGAAACCGGCGGTCCTACGAGCAGTACTTC.

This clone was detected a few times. The CDR3 DNA follows: TGCGCCAGCAGCCAAATCCAGACTTCACCCTACGAGCAGTACTTC. Amino acids: CASSQIQTSPYEQYF. This chain uses TRBV4-1 with TRBJ2-5; D gene unclear. The J call could be wrong; TRBJ2-7 is a better fit for the DNA end. Germline CDR1 is MGHRA and CDR2 is YSYEKL. The CDR3 covers 15 residues.

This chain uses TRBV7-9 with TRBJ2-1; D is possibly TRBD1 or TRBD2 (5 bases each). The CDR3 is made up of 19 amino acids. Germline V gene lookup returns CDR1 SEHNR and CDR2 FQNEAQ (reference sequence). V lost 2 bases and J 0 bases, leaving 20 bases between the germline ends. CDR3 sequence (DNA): TGTGCCAGCAGCTTAACGGGGCTAGTGGGTCCCCTCTCCTACAATGAGCAGTTCTTC. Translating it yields CASSLTGLVGPLSYNEQFF.

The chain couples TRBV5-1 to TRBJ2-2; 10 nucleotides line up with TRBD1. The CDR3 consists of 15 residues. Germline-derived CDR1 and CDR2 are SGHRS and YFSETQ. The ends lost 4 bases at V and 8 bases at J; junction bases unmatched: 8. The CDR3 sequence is CASSQRQGASGELFF. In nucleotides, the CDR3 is TGCGCCAGCAGCCAACGACAGGGGGCATCGGGGGAGCTGTTTTTT.

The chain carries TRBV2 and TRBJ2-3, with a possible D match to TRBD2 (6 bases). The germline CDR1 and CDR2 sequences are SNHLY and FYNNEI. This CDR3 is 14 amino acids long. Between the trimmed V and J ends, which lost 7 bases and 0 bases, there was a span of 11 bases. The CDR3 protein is CASITGTSTDTQYF. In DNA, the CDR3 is TGTGCCAGCATTACCGGGACTAGCACAGATACGCAGTATTTT.

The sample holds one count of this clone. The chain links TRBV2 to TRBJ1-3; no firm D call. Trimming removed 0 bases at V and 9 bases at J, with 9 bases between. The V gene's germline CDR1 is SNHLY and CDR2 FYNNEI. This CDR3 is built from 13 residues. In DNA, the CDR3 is TGTGCCAGCAGTGAAGCGCTAACTGGCACCATATATTTT. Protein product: CASSEALTGTIYF.

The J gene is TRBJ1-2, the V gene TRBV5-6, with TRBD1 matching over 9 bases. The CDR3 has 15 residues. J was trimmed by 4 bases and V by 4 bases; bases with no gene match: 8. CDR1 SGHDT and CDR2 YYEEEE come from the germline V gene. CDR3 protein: CASSAQTGGIYGYTF. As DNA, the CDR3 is TGTGCCAGCAGCGCACAGACAGGGGGAATCTATGGCTACACCTTC.

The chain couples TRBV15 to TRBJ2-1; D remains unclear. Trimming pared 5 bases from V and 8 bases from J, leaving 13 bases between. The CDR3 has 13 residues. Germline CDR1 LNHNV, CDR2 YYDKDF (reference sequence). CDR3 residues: CATSFARNHEQFF. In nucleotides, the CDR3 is TGTGCCACCAGCTTTGCCCGAAACCATGAGCAGTTCTTC.

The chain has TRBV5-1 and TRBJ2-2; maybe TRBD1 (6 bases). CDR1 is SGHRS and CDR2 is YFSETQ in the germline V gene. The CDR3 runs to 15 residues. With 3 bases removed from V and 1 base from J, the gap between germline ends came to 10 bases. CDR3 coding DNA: TGCGCCAGCAGCTCCGGGACACAGAACACCGGGGAGCTGTTTTTT. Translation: CASSSGTQNTGELFF.

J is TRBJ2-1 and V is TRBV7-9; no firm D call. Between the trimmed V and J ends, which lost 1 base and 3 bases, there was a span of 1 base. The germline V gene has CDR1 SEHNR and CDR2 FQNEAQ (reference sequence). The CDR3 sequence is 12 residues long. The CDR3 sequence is CASSLGYNEQFF. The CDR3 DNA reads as TGTGCCAGCAGCTTAGGCTACAATGAGCAGTTCTTC.

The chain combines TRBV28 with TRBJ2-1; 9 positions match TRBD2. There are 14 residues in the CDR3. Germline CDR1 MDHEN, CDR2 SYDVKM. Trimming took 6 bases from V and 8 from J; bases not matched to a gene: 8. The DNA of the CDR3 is TGTGCCAGCAGGATAGCGGGAGAAGTCGATGAGCAGTTCTTC. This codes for CASRIAGEVDEQFF.

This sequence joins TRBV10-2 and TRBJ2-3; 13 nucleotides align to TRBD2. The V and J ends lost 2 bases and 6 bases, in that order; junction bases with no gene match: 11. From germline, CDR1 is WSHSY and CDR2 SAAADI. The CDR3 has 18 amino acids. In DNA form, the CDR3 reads TGCGCCAGCAGTGAGGAACTAGCGGGAGGGGGACCTAAGGATACGCAGTATTTT. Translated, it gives CASSEELAGGGPKDTQYF.

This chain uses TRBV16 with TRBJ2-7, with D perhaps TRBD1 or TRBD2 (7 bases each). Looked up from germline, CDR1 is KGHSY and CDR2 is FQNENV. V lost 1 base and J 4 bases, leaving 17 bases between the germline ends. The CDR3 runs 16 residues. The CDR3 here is CASSQWGGGTIYEQYF. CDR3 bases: TGTGCCAGCAGCCAATGGGGAGGGGGCACCATTTACGAGCAGTACTTC. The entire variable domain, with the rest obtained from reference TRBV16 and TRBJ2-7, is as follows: GEEVAQTPKHLVRGEGQKAKLYCAPIKGHSYVFWYQQVLKNEFKFLISFQNENVFDETGMPKERFSAKCLPNSPCSLEIQATKLEDSAVYFCASSQWGGGTIYEQYFGPGTRLTVT.

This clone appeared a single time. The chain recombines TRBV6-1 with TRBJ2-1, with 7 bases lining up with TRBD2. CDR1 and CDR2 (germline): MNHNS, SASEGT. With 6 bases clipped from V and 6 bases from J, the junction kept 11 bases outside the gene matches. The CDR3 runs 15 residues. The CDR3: CASRARTSPANEQFF. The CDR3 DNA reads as TGTGCCAGCAGGGCTAGGACTAGTCCAGCCAATGAGCAGTTCTTC.

The CDR3 sequence is CASSHTNYGYTF. As DNA, the CDR3 is TGTGCCAGCAGCCACACTAACTATGGCTACACCTTC. The chain recombines TRBV28 with TRBJ1-2; no clear D gene. Germline lookup yields CDR1 MDHEN and CDR2 SYDVKM. V was shortened by 6 bases and J by 0 bases, with 5 bases between the two germline ends. The CDR3 runs 12 residues.

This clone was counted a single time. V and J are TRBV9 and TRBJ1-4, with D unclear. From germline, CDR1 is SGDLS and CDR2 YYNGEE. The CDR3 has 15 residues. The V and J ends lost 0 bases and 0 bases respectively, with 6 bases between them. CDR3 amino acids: CASSVGGATNEKLFF. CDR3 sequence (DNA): TGTGCCAGCAGCGTAGGGGGTGCAACTAATGAAAAACTGTTTTTT.

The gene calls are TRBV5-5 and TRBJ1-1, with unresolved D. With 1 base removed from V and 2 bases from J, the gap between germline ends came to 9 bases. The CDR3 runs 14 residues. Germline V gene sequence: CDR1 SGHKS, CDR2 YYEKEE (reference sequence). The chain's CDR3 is CASSLSQLNTEAFF. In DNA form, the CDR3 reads TGTGCCAGCAGCTTGTCACAATTAAACACTGAAGCTTTCTTT.

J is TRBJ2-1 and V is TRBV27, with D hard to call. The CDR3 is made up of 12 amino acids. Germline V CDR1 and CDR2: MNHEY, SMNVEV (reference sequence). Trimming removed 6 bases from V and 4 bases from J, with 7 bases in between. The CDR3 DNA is TGTGCCAGCAGGGACGGTTACAATGAGCAGTTCTTC. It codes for CASRDGYNEQFF.